This TCR beta chain was recorded in a study of OX40 agonist ivuxolimab in advanced cancers. Study overall: Patients received the agonistic anti-OX40 (CD134) antibody ivuxolimab. Enrollees could have had prior anti-PD-1, anti-PD-L1 or anti-CTLA-4 therapy, which 40% to 45% had received. Each dose-escalation patient presented with hepatocellular carcinoma, melanoma, renal cell or head and neck cancer. General study results and limits: At doses 0.1 to 3.0 mg/kg, CD4+ and CD8+ clones expanded.

Concerning this clone itself: Antigen: not known.

The data were produced by immunoSEQ multiplex PCR, yet TCRdb's version contains in-frame clones alone and is incomplete. The sample holds some 110,000 clones, around 95% seen once. Per germline, CDR1 SGHAT and CDR2 FQDESV (reference sequence). The CDR3 is 17 amino acids. Trimming removed 5 bases at V and 0 bases at J, with 18 bases between. This clonotype was obtained from an adult with an advanced solid tumor such as melanoma, head and neck, liver or kidney cancer. Sequencing was performed on CD4+ or CD8+ T cells sorted from blood, taken in a trial of the OX40 agonist ivuxolimab. The rearrangement uses TRBV11-1 and TRBJ2-3, with D uncertain. The CDR3 loop is CASSAILTPSSTDTQYF. The CDR3 DNA reads as TGTGCCAGCAGCGCAATCTTGACTCCTTCTAGCACAGATACGCAGTATTTT. Variable domain in full (rest from reference TRBV11-1 and TRBJ2-3): EAEVAQSPRYKITEKSQAVAFWCDPISGHATLYWYRQILGQGPELLVQFQDESVVDDSQLPKDRFSAERLKGVDSTLKIQPAELGDSAMYLCASSAILTPSSTDTQYFGPGTRLTVL.